The 8 T cell receptor beta chains given below trace back to one sample, sequenced in a study of T cells in Graves' hyperthyroidism and ophthalmopathy. Authors of the study amplified TCR beta CDR3 regions from RNA transcripts. First-round RT-PCR of the TCR CDR3 relied on the HTBI primer set. TCRdb re-derived calls from the multiplex PCR reads in MiXCR, one entry per CDR3 protein. The sample shows around 240,000 distinct CDR3 sequences, roughly 17% of them seen only once. Sequencing input: blood. All receptors come from a woman aged 18 to 35 with Graves' ophthalmopathy.

This clonotype came up many times. As DNA, the CDR3 is TGTGCCATCAGTGTGGACAGGGGGAATTCACCCCTCCACTTT. It is translated as CAISVDRGNSPLHF. V is TRBV10-3 and J is TRBJ1-6; 10 nucleotides agree with TRBD1. The CDR3 loop spans 14 amino acids. The germline gives CDR1 ENHRY, CDR2 SYGVKD. V shed 4 bases, J shed 7 bases, and the junction held 1 base outside the gene matches.

This clonotype was counted at least ten times. This chain uses TRBV28 with TRBJ2-7; the D gene is possibly TRBD2 (6 bases). Germline CDR1 and CDR2: MDHEN and SYDVKM. Trimming removed 2 bases at V and 7 bases at J, with 18 bases between. CDR3 length: 15 amino acids. CDR3 amino acids: CASSLSSGYQGEQYF. CDR3 DNA: TGTGCCAGCAGTTTAAGTAGCGGCTACCAGGGAGAGCAGTACTTC.

This clonotype came up many times. The chain employs TRBV18 and TRBJ2-3; D unclear. The CDR3 is 12 residues long. V was clipped by 5 bases and J by 2 bases, with 5 bases between them. Germline V gene sequence: CDR1 KGHSH, CDR2 LQKENI. The CDR3 loop reads CASSTTTDTQYF. CDR3 nucleotide sequence: TGTGCCAGCTCAACCACCACAGATACGCAGTATTTT.

The table lists this clonotype with many counts. The chain couples TRBV7-8 to TRBJ2-1, with 7 bases fitting TRBD2. Germline-derived CDR1 and CDR2 are SGHVS and FQNEAQ. The CDR3 has 13 amino acids. V gave up 4 bases and J gave up 9 bases; unmatched junction bases: 6. CDR3 coding DNA: TGTGCCAGCAGCTCTGGACTAGAGGTTGAGCAGTTCTTC. This translates into CASSSGLEVEQFF.

The table lists this clonotype with a few counts. This chain connects TRBV28 to TRBJ2-7; a weak D match, TRBD1 (5 bases). V lost 6 bases to trimming and J lost 3 bases, with 18 bases between them. CDR1 is MDHEN and CDR2 is SYDVKM in the germline V gene. The CDR3 spans 15 residues. The DNA for the CDR3 is TGTGCCAGCAGCGTGGTTCAGGGTCGAGTCTACGAGCAGTACTTC. Its protein product is CASSVVQGRVYEQYF.

This clonotype has a count of ten or more. The chain couples TRBV10-3 to TRBJ1-5; D not resolved. Trimming left V 2 bases short and J 3 bases short, with 11 bases between. The CDR3 is made up of 15 amino acids. Germline CDR1 and CDR2: ENHRY and SYGVKD. The CDR3 coding sequence is TGTGCCATCAGTGAGACCAGTGATTACAATCAGCCCCAGCATTTT. Residues: CAISETSDYNQPQHF.

The table lists this clonotype with many counts. This sequence joins TRBV7-9 and TRBJ2-5, with TRBD2 matching 12 bases. This CDR3 spans 15 amino acids. Per the germline V gene, CDR1 is SEHNR and CDR2 is FQNEAQ (reference sequence). The trim removed 1 base at V and 14 bases at J, leaving 11 bases unmatched. Here the CDR3 reads CASSLDRWTSGNKYF. The CDR3 DNA reads TGTGCCAGCAGCTTAGATAGGTGGACTAGCGGGAACAAATACTTC.

The rearrangement uses TRBV27 and TRBJ2-5, with 12 bases aligning to TRBD2. Germline lookup yields CDR1 MNHEY and CDR2 SMNVEV (reference sequence). The trim removed 6 bases at V and 7 bases at J, leaving 9 bases unmatched. This CDR3 contains 15 residues. The DNA of the CDR3 is TGTGCCAGCAGCCCTTCTAGCGGGAGGGCCGGGACCCAGTACTTC. Translating gives CASSPSSGRAGTQYF.